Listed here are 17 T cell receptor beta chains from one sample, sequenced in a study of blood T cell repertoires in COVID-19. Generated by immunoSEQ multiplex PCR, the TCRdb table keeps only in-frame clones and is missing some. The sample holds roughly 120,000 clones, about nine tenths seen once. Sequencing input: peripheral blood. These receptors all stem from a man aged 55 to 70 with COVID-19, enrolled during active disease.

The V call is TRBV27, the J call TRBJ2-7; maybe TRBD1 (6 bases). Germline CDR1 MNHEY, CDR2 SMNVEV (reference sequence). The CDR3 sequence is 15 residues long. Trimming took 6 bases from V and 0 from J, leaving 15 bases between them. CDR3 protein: CASSASRTVSYEQYF. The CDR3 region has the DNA TGTGCCAGCAGCGCATCGCGGACAGTCTCCTACGAGCAGTACTTC.

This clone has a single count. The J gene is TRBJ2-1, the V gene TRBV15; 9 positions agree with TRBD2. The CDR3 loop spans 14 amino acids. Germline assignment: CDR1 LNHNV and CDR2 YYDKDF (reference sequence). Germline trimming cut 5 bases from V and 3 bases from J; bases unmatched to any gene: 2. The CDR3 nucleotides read TGTGCCACCAGCCTGACTAGCGGCTACAATGAGCAGTTCTTC. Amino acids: CATSLTSGYNEQFF. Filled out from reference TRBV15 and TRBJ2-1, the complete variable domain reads DAMVIQNPRYQVTQFGKPVTLSCSQTLNHNVMYWYQQKSSQAPKLLFHYYDKDFNNEADTPDNFQSRRPNTSFCFLDIRSPGLGDTAMYLCATSLTSGYNEQFFGPGTRLTVL.

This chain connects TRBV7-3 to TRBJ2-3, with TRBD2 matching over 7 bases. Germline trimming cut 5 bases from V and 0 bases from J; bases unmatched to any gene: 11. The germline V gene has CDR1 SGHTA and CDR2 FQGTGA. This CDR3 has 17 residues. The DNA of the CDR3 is TGTGCCAGCAGCGCCGGGGCGCGGGGGTATAGCACAGATACGCAGTATTTT. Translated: CASSAGARGYSTDTQYF.

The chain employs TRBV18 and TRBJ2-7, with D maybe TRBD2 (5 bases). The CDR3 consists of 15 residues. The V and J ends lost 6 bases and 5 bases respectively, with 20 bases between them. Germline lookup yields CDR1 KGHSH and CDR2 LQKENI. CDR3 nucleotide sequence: TGTGCCAGCTCCCCCCGCTCAGGTCTCGGGAACGAGCAGTACTTC. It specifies CASSPRSGLGNEQYF.

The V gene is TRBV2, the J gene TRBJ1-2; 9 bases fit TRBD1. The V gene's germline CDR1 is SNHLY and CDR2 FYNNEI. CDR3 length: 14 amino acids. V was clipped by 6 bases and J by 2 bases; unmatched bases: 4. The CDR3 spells CASSADRGNYGYTF. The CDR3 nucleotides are TGTGCCAGCAGCGCGGACAGGGGCAACTATGGCTACACCTTC.

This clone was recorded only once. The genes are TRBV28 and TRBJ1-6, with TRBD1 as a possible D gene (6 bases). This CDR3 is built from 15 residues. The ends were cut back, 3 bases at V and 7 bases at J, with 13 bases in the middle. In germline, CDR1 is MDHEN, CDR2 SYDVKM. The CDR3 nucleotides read TGTGCCAGCAGTTTGATAGGGGGAGCAAATTCACCCCTCCACTTT. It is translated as CASSLIGGANSPLHF.

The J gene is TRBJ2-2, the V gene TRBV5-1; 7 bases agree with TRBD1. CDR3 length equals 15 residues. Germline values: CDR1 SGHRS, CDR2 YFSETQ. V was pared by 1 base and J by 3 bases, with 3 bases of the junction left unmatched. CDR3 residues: CASSLSQGDTGELFF. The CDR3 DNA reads TGCGCCAGCAGCTTGTCGCAGGGGGACACCGGGGAGCTGTTTTTT.

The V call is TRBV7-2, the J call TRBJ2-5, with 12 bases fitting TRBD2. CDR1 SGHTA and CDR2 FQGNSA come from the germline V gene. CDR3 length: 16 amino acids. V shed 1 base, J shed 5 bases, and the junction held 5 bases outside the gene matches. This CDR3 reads CASSLDTSGRWETQYF. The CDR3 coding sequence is TGTGCCAGCAGCTTAGATACTAGCGGGAGGTGGGAGACCCAGTACTTC.

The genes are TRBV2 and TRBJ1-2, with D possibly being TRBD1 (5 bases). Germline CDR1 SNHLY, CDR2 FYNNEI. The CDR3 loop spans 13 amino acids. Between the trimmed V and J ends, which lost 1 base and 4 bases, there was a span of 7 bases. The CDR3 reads CASSEGTSYGYTF. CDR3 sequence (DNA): TGTGCCAGCAGTGAAGGGACATCCTATGGCTACACCTTC. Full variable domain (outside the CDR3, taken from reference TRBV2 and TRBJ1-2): EPEVTQTPSHQVTQMGQEVILRCVPISNHLYFYWYRQILGQKVEFLVSFYNNEISEKSEIFDDQFSVERPDGSNFTLKIRSTKLEDSAMYFCASSEGTSYGYTFGSGTRLTVV.

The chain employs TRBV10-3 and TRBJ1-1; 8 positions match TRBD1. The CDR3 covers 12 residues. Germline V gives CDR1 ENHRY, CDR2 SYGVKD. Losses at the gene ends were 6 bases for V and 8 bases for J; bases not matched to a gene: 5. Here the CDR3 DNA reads TGTGCCATCAGAGGACAGGGAGCCGAAGCTTTCTTT. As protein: CAIRGQGAEAFF.

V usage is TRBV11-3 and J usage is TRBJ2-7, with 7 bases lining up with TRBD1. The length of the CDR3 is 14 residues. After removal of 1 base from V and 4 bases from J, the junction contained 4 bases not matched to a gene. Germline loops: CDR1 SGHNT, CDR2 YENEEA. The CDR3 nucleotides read TGTGCCAGCAGCTTAGGACAGGGTTTTTACGAGCAGTACTTC. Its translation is CASSLGQGFYEQYF.

The CDR3 is CASSLASLSGYTF. The DNA of the CDR3 is TGTGCCAGCAGCTTAGCTTCGCTATCCGGCTACACCTTC. The chain has TRBV7-9 and TRBJ1-2; D remains ambiguous. The germline gives CDR1 SEHNR, CDR2 FQNEAQ (reference sequence). This CDR3 spans 13 amino acids. The V end was cut by 0 bases, the J end by 8 bases, with 10 bases between.

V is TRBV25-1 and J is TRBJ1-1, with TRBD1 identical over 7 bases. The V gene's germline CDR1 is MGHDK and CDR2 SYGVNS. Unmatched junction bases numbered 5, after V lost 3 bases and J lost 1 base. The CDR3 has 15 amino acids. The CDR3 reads CASSDEGARNTEAFF. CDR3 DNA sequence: TGTGCCAGCAGTGACGAGGGGGCGAGGAACACTGAAGCTTTCTTT.

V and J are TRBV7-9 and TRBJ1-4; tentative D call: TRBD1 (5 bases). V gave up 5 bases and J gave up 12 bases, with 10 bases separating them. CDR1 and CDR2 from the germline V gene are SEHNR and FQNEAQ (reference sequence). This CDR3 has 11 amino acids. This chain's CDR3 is CASSLGHELFF. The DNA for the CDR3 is TGTGCCAGCAGCCTCGGACATGAACTGTTTTTT.

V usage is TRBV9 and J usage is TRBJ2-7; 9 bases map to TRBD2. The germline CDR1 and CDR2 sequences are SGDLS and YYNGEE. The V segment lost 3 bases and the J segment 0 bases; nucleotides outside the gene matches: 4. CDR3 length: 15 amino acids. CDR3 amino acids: CASSAGLASSYEQYF. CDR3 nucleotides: TGTGCCAGCAGCGCCGGACTAGCGTCCTCCTACGAGCAGTACTTC.

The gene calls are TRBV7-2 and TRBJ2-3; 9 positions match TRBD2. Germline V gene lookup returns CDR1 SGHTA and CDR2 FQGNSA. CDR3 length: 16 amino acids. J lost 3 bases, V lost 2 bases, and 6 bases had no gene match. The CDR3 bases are TGTGCCAGCAGCTTAACGAAGCTAGCGGGAACAGATACGCAGTATTTT. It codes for CASSLTKLAGTDTQYF.

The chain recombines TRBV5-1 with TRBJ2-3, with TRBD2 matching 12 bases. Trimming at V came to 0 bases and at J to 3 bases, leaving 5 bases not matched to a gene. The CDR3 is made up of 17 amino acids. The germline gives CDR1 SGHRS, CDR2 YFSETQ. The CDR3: CASSLDPSGRATDTQYF. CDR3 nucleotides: TGCGCCAGCAGCTTGGACCCTAGCGGGAGGGCGACAGATACGCAGTATTTT. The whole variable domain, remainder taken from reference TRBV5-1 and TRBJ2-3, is KAGVTQTPRYLIKTRGQQVTLSCSPISGHRSVSWYQQTPGQGLQFLFEYFSETQRNKGNFPGRFSGRQFSNSRSEMNVSTLELGDSALYLCASSLDPSGRATDTQYFGPGTRLTVL.